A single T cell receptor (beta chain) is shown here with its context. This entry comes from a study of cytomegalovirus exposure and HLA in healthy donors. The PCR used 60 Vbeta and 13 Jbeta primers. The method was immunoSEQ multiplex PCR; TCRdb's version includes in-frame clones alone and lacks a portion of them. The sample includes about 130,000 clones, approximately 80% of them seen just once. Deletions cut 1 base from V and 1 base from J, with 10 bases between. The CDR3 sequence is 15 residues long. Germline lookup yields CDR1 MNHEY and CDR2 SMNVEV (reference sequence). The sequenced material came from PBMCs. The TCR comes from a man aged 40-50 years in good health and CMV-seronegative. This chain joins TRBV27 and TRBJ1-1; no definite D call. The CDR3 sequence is CASSLYVGGNTEAFF. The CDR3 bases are TGTGCCAGCAGTTTATATGTGGGAGGGAACACTGAAGCTTTCTTT.